The 32 T cell receptor beta chains reported below all come from one sample, sequenced in a study of blood T cell repertoires in COVID-19. The data were produced by immunoSEQ multiplex PCR, yet TCRdb's version contains in-frame clones alone and is incomplete. Of 300,000 to 350,000 clones in the sample, around 89% were seen once. Material: PBMCs or T cells enriched from blood (not recorded which). All receptors derive from a woman aged 18 to 35 with acute COVID-19.

The rearrangement links TRBV5-1 to TRBJ2-3, with D tentatively TRBD1 (5 bases). Trimming removed 4 bases at V and 3 bases at J, with 12 bases between. The CDR3 has 14 residues. Germline CDR1 SGHRS, CDR2 YFSETQ. The CDR3 spells CASSARVVTDTQYF. The CDR3 DNA follows: TGCGCCAGCAGCGCCAGGGTAGTAACAGATACGCAGTATTTT.

The V call is TRBV9, the J call TRBJ2-3; TRBD1 agrees at 7 bases. V shed 0 bases and J 0 bases; nucleotides not matched to a gene: 10. Per germline, CDR1 SGDLS and CDR2 YYNGEE. The CDR3 has 18 amino acids. In DNA, the CDR3 is TGTGCCAGCAGCGTAGGACAGGGAAGATCAGGTAGCACAGATACGCAGTATTTT. It is translated as CASSVGQGRSGSTDTQYF.

The J gene is TRBJ2-1, the V gene TRBV28; 7 nucleotides match TRBD2. Germline CDR1 MDHEN, CDR2 SYDVKM. The CDR3 consists of 15 residues. Germline trimming cut 2 bases from V and 9 bases from J; bases unmatched to any gene: 10. The CDR3 DNA reads as TGTGCCAGCAGTTTAGTAGGCGGGAGAGCACTTGAGCAGTTCTTC. It is translated as CASSLVGGRALEQFF. Looking up the rest from reference TRBV28 and TRBJ2-1 gives the full variable domain: DVKVTQSSRYLVKRTGEKVFLECVQDMDHENMFWYRQDPGLGLRLIYFSYDVKMKEKGDIPEGYSVSREKKERFSLILESASTNQTSMYLCASSLVGGRALEQFFGPGTRLTVL.

This chain connects TRBV6-1 to TRBJ2-1; 8 bases agree with TRBD2. Germline lookup yields CDR1 MNHNS and CDR2 SASEGT. This CDR3 is built from 16 residues. V shed 2 bases and J 0 bases; nucleotides not matched to a gene: 3. DNA of the CDR3: TGTGCCAGCAGTGAACTCGGACTAGCCTCCTACAATGAGCAGTTCTTC. Encoded protein: CASSELGLASYNEQFF.

This chain joins TRBV7-3 and TRBJ2-5; TRBD2 aligns across 9 bases. The CDR3 is made up of 14 amino acids. CDR1 and CDR2 (germline): SGHTA, FQGTGA. The CDR3 loop reads CASGREGRGETQYF. The CDR3 bases are TGTGCGAGCGGGCGGGAGGGCCGAGGCGAGACCCAGTACTTC. Complete variable domain (other parts from reference TRBV7-3 and TRBJ2-5): GAGVSQTPSNKVTEKGKYVELRCDPISGHTALYWYRQSLGQGPEFLIYFQGTGAADDSGLPNDRFFAVRPEGSVSTLKIQRTERGDSAVYLCASGREGRGETQYFGPGTRLLVL.

In its sample, this clone was seen once. The chain recombines TRBV27 with TRBJ1-1; 8 positions match TRBD1. The germline gives CDR1 MNHEY, CDR2 SMNVEV (reference sequence). V lost 3 bases, J lost 3 bases, and 9 bases stayed unmatched. The CDR3 has 16 amino acids. The CDR3 protein is CASSFSDRGTHTEAFF. The CDR3 nucleotides read TGTGCCAGCAGTTTTAGCGACAGGGGAACGCACACTGAAGCTTTCTTT.

This clone has just one count. The chain has TRBV19 and TRBJ1-3; D not resolved. The V end was cut by 7 bases, the J end by 4 bases, with 11 bases between. Germline loops: CDR1 LNHDA, CDR2 SQIVND (reference sequence). The CDR3 has 13 amino acids. Written as DNA, the CDR3 is TGTGCCAGTAATGGCCGCCTCGGAAACACCATATATTTT. Its translation is CASNGRLGNTIYF.

The rearrangement uses TRBV28 and TRBJ1-6; D ambiguous. V lost 3 bases, J lost 0 bases, and 9 bases lay in between. Germline-derived CDR1 and CDR2 are MDHEN and SYDVKM. The length of the CDR3 is 16 residues. CDR3 amino acids: CASSFITSSYNSPLHF. For the CDR3, the DNA is TGTGCCAGCAGTTTCATCACCAGCTCCTATAATTCACCCCTCCACTTT.

This clone was recorded only once. The chain uses TRBV27 and TRBJ2-3, with 8 nucleotides matching TRBD2. With V trimmed by 8 bases and J by 7 bases, 2 bases remained unmatched. Germline V lookup: CDR1 MNHEY, CDR2 SMNVEV (reference sequence). This CDR3 has 11 amino acids. The CDR3 protein is CASRGGNTQYF. The CDR3 region has the DNA TGTGCCAGCCGGGGGGGAAATACGCAGTATTTT.

This clone was seen a single time. This chain connects TRBV10-1 to TRBJ2-7; 9 nucleotides agree with TRBD1. After removal of 6 bases from V and 3 bases from J, the junction contained 3 bases not matched to a gene. Germline V lookup: CDR1 WNHNN, CDR2 SYGVQD (reference sequence). This CDR3 comprises 13 residues. The CDR3 DNA sequence: TGCGCCAGCAGCGAGGGACAGGGCTACGAGCAGTACTTC. Its translation is CASSEGQGYEQYF.

This chain connects TRBV19 to TRBJ2-1; tentatively, D is TRBD2 (5 bases). The germline V gene encodes CDR1 LNHDA and CDR2 SQIVND (reference sequence). CDR3 length: 11 amino acids. The V end was cut by 5 bases, the J end by 14 bases, with 13 bases between. CDR3 region: CASSGLAIKFF. The DNA of the CDR3 is TGTGCCAGTAGTGGGTTAGCGATAAAGTTCTTC.

V gene TRBV6-5 combines with J gene TRBJ1-2; D is perhaps TRBD1 (5 bases). Trimming removed 2 bases at V and 0 bases at J, with 7 bases between. This CDR3 is built from 14 residues. Germline V gene lookup returns CDR1 MNHEY and CDR2 SVGAGI. The CDR3 bases are TGTGCCAGCAGTTACCACAGGACTAACTATGGCTACACCTTC. Encoded protein: CASSYHRTNYGYTF.

This chain uses TRBV27 with TRBJ2-7; 9 bases are a match to TRBD2. The V gene's germline CDR1 is MNHEY and CDR2 SMNVEV (reference sequence). The CDR3 extends over 16 amino acids. After removal of 0 bases from V and 1 base from J, the junction contained 4 bases not matched to a gene. CDR3 nucleotides: TGTGCCAGCAGTTTATCGGGTAGCGGGAGTTCCTACGAGCAGTACTTC. This gives the protein CASSLSGSGSSYEQYF.

V is TRBV12-3 or TRBV12-4 and J is TRBJ1-2; no clear D gene. CDR3 length: 12 amino acids. V was trimmed by 5 bases and J by 7 bases, leaving 11 bases between them. The CDR3 DNA reads as TGTGCCAGCAGTCCCCGTTTCGGTGGCTACACCTTC. Protein: CASSPRFGGYTF.

J is TRBJ1-2 and V is TRBV18; possibly TRBD1 for D (6 bases). The V and J ends lost 4 bases and 5 bases respectively, with 17 bases between them. CDR1 and CDR2 (germline): KGHSH, LQKENI. The CDR3 spans 15 residues. The CDR3 reads CASSLTRDIEYGYTF. The CDR3 DNA reads as TGTGCCAGCTCACTAACTCGGGACATCGAATATGGCTACACCTTC.

The gene calls are TRBV9 and TRBJ1-1, with 10 bases that match TRBD1. Germline CDR1 reads SGDLS; CDR2 reads YYNGEE. The CDR3 extends over 17 amino acids. Trimming at V came to 0 bases and at J to 4 bases, leaving 9 bases not matched to a gene. The CDR3 DNA sequence: TGTGCCAGCAGCGTAGGCGGCTTAGGACAGGGGGGCACTGAAGCTTTCTTT. Its translation: CASSVGGLGQGGTEAFF.

The CDR3 is CASSLGLTDTQYF. CDR3 nucleotide sequence: TGTGCCAGCAGCTTGGGGCTCACAGATACGCAGTATTTT. The rearrangement links TRBV7-9 to TRBJ2-3; perhaps TRBD1 as D (5 bases). V gave up 3 bases and J gave up 2 bases, with 6 bases separating them. This CDR3 comprises 13 residues. CDR1 is SEHNR, CDR2 FQNEAQ, per germline (reference sequence).

V gene TRBV28 combines with J gene TRBJ2-7; TRBD2 matches at 8 bases. The germline V gene has CDR1 MDHEN and CDR2 SYDVKM. Trimming removed 2 bases from V and 3 bases from J; junction bases left unmatched: 3. CDR3 length equals 14 residues. The CDR3 bases are TGTGCCAGCAGTTTAGCGGGAGGTTTCTACGAGCAGTACTTC. Protein product: CASSLAGGFYEQYF.

This clone has just a few counts. The rearrangement links TRBV4-2 to TRBJ2-3, with TRBD2 as a possible D gene (6 bases). Trimming stripped 1 base from V and 2 bases from J, with 13 bases between. From germline, CDR1 is LGHNA and CDR2 YNFKEQ. The CDR3 loop spans 16 amino acids. The chain's CDR3 is CASSQGVAVSTDTQYF. In DNA form, the CDR3 reads TGTGCCAGCAGCCAAGGGGTAGCGGTATCCACAGATACGCAGTATTTT.

This clone was counted once. V is TRBV27 and J is TRBJ1-5; D is ambiguous. V was pared by 3 bases and J by 7 bases, with 10 bases between. CDR3 length: 13 residues. Germline loops: CDR1 MNHEY, CDR2 SMNVEV (reference sequence). The CDR3: CASSLTAGQPQHF. DNA for the CDR3: TGTGCCAGCAGTTTGACGGCGGGGCAGCCCCAGCATTTT.

This chain uses TRBV5-1 with TRBJ2-7, with 11 bases identical to TRBD2. CDR1 and CDR2 (germline): SGHRS, YFSETQ. V shed 2 bases and J 2 bases; nucleotides not matched to a gene: 6. The CDR3 contains 16 residues. The DNA of the CDR3 is TGCGCCAGCAGCTTACCACTAGCGGGAGCAACCTACGAGCAGTACTTC. This encodes CASSLPLAGATYEQYF.

V is TRBV19 and J is TRBJ1-2; 9 bases match TRBD1. CDR1 and CDR2 from the germline V gene are LNHDA and SQIVND (reference sequence). Unmatched junction bases numbered 3, after V lost 6 bases and J lost 4 bases. The CDR3 loop spans 13 amino acids. CDR3 bases: TGTGCCAGTAGAGGGACAGGGTTCTATGGCTACACCTTC. Translation gives CASRGTGFYGYTF.

This chain uses TRBV5-1 with TRBJ2-5; 7 positions match TRBD2. Trimming cost V 0 bases and J 2 bases; bases outside gene matches: 7. The CDR3 extends over 16 amino acids. The germline V gene has CDR1 SGHRS and CDR2 YFSETQ. The CDR3 protein is CASSLELAGYQETQYF. The CDR3 bases are TGCGCCAGCAGCTTGGAATTAGCGGGTTATCAAGAGACCCAGTACTTC.

A word on this clone: Other DNA sequences in the sample encode the same CDR3. V usage is TRBV18 and J usage is TRBJ2-2, with 7 bases lining up with TRBD1. Germline values: CDR1 KGHSH, CDR2 LQKENI. The trim removed 2 bases at V and 1 base at J, leaving 1 base unmatched. This CDR3 has 15 residues. The CDR3 bases are TGTGCCAGCTCACCAAGGACAGGGAACACCGGGGAGCTGTTTTTT. Encoded protein: CASSPRTGNTGELFF.

The CDR3 DNA follows: TGTGCCAGCAGTTTCCTCGTTCAGCCCCAGCATTTT. It encodes CASSFLVQPQHF. V is TRBV28 and J is TRBJ1-5; D remains ambiguous. Trimming took off 3 bases at V and 6 bases at J, with 6 bases between the two ends. CDR3 size: 12 residues. The germline V gene encodes CDR1 MDHEN and CDR2 SYDVKM.

This clone was recorded only once. V is TRBV9 and J is TRBJ1-3; D possibly corresponds to TRBD1 (6 bases). Trimming removed 3 bases from V and 4 bases from J, with 14 bases in between. From germline, CDR1 is SGDLS and CDR2 YYNGEE. The CDR3 sequence is 15 residues long. CDR3 sequence: CASSETGFSGNTIYF. The CDR3 coding sequence is TGTGCCAGCAGCGAAACAGGGTTCTCCGGAAACACCATATATTTT.

This clone was detected only a few times. The rearrangement uses TRBV19 and TRBJ1-4; the D is unclear. The CDR3 is 14 amino acids. Trimming cost V 4 bases and J 6 bases, with 12 bases left between them. Germline V gene sequence: CDR1 LNHDA, CDR2 SQIVND (reference sequence). The CDR3 region is CASSTQAGYEKLFF. The CDR3 nucleotides are TGTGCCAGTAGTACGCAGGCCGGATATGAAAAACTGTTTTTT.

V is TRBV27 and J is TRBJ1-2; D gene ambiguous. The CDR3 totals 12 residues. Germline V gene sequence: CDR1 MNHEY, CDR2 SMNVEV (reference sequence). V dropped 6 bases and J dropped 0 bases, with 5 bases sitting between them. Here the CDR3 DNA reads TGTGCCAGCAGAACAGCTAACTATGGCTACACCTTC. Its translation: CASRTANYGYTF.

This clone was observed a few times. This chain joins TRBV5-1 and TRBJ2-5, with 8 bases identical to TRBD1. This CDR3 has 17 amino acids. The V gene's germline CDR1 is SGHRS and CDR2 YFSETQ. V shed 4 bases and J 5 bases; nucleotides not matched to a gene: 16. DNA of the CDR3: TGCGCCAGCAGCCTAGGACAGGGTTGGCAGGTTATCGAGACCCAGTACTTC. Translation gives CASSLGQGWQVIETQYF.

This sequence joins TRBV7-9 and TRBJ2-1; TRBD2 is a possible D gene (6 bases). The length of the CDR3 is 13 residues. Between the trimmed V and J ends, which lost 4 bases and 15 bases, there was a span of 19 bases. Looked up from germline, CDR1 is SEHNR and CDR2 is FQNEAQ (reference sequence). The CDR3 nucleotides read TGTGCCAGCAGCTCCGCGCCCCCTAGCGTCTCGTTCTTC. It codes for CASSSAPPSVSFF.

The chain couples TRBV3-1 (or the pseudogene TRBV3-2) to TRBJ1-1, with TRBD1 matching 8 bases. Germline trimming cut 6 bases from V and 1 base from J; bases unmatched to any gene: 1. This CDR3 contains 13 residues. The germline gives CDR1 LGHDT, CDR2 YNNKEL (reference sequence). CDR3 loop: CASRGTGNTEAFF. The CDR3 bases are TGTGCCAGCAGGGGGACAGGGAACACTGAAGCTTTCTTT.

The chain uses TRBV19 and TRBJ1-5; 7 bases are a match to TRBD1. Germline V lookup: CDR1 LNHDA, CDR2 SQIVND (reference sequence). The trim removed 5 bases at V and 0 bases at J, leaving 10 bases unmatched. The CDR3 extends over 17 amino acids. The CDR3 bases are TGTGCCAGTAGTGCCGGGACAGTATACTATAGCAATCAGCCCCAGCATTTT. Translating it yields CASSAGTVYYSNQPQHF.